This T cell receptor beta chain is from a study of OX40 agonist ivuxolimab in advanced cancers. Trimming cost V 5 bases and J 2 bases; bases outside gene matches: 7. The germline gives CDR1 SGDLS, CDR2 YYNGEE. The CDR3 is 15 residues long. TCRdb's copy holds only in-frame clones and misses some; the assay was immunoSEQ multiplex PCR. Of about 100,000 clones detected, roughly nine tenths appear once; the ten largest clones hold under 0.4%. Source: CD4+ or CD8+ T cells sorted from blood, taken in a trial of the OX40 agonist ivuxolimab. The TCR sequence derives from an adult with an advanced solid tumor such as melanoma, head and neck, liver or kidney cancer. The V and J genes are TRBV9 and TRBJ2-1; 7 positions match TRBD1. CDR3 amino acids: CASSPDRVPYNEQFF. The CDR3 DNA sequence: TGTGCCAGCAGTCCCGACAGGGTCCCCTACAATGAGCAGTTCTTC.